This T cell receptor beta chain comes out of a study of blood T cell repertoires in COVID-19. Study-wide background: Some COVID-19 samples were acute and others convalescent; all came from the United States, Italy and Spain.

The CDR3 is 15 residues long. The ends lost 0 bases at V and 2 bases at J; junction bases unmatched: 5. Original processing notes: The authors estimated nucleated cell counts from reference gene primer amplification. The protocol was immunoSEQ multiplex PCR, while the TCRdb copy is restricted to in-frame clones and leaves out a portion. Clone size and the V and J calls come from that table; the DNA yielded D and trimming. Found here are 180,000 or so clones, about four fifths of them singletons; the top ten hold roughly 7.1%. The specimen sequenced was peripheral blood. The chain has TRBV5-3 and TRBJ2-7, with 7 bases that match TRBD2. TRBV5-3 is placed among ORFs of uncertain function. The origin of this receptor is a man aged 35-49 years who had recovered from COVID-19. Here the CDR3 reads CARSLGREPTYEQYF. As DNA, the CDR3 is TGTGCCAGAAGCTTGGGGCGGGAGCCGACCTACGAGCAGTACTTC.